This T cell receptor beta chain was identified in a study of blood T cell repertoires in COVID-19. Study in general: Samples representing acute and convalescent COVID-19 were sourced from the United States, Italy and Spain. PBMCs, B-cell-depleted T cells, or T cells provided the cDNA or gDNA that made up the material.

V was clipped by 6 bases and J by 1 base, with 19 bases between them. The CDR3 extends over 16 amino acids. Germline lookup yields CDR1 MDHEN and CDR2 SYDVKM. Per the authors' pipeline: Cell counts per sample came from amplifying reference gene primers. The table came from immunoSEQ multiplex PCR; TCRdb's copy has only in-frame clones and leaves some out. V and J calls and clone size are given by that table; D and trimming were obtained from the DNA. The data hold approximately 210,000 clones, with 80% to 85% observed a single time. Material for sequencing was peripheral blood. This TCR was recovered from a human donor in a cohort sampled during active COVID-19. The chain employs TRBV28 and TRBJ2-7; D remains ambiguous. The CDR3 DNA reads TGTGCCAGCAGGGCTAGGAGAAGTCTCGGGTCCTACGAGCAGTACTTC. Its protein is CASRARRSLGSYEQYF.